This TCR beta chain was documented in a study of blood T cells in healthy people across ages. The use of a sample-barcoded 5' primer and a J-beta primer mix characterized a second PCR of about 7 to 12 cycles. Every cDNA molecule carried a tag from a template-switch adaptor bearing 12 random nucleotides. Using its own MiXCR run on the 5' RACE reads, TCRdb lists one record per CDR3 protein. The data contain approximately 1,100,000 distinct CDR3 sequences, 35% to 55% of them seen just once; the ten biggest clones take up under 20%. As concerns this clonotype: Its antigen is undetermined.

The ends were cut back, 3 bases at V and 0 bases at J, with 13 bases in the middle. CDR1 and CDR2 from the germline V gene are SEHNR and FQNEAQ (reference sequence). This CDR3 has 16 amino acids. General study findings and limits: Fewer expanded clones and more diversity marked long-lived versus aged donors.

The chain links TRBV7-9 to TRBJ2-3; D not certain. The source of this sequence is an older woman in good health. The sequenced sample was blood. CDR3 DNA: TGTGCCAGCAGCTTGACGGGCAGACCTAGCACAGATACGCAGTATTTT. This encodes CASSLTGRPSTDTQYF.